A selection of T cell receptor beta chains follows, all from one sample in a study of metastatic and nonmetastatic thyroid tumors. TCRdb re-called the PCR reads with MiXCR. The sample yields under 30,000 clones, 4% to 5% seen once. The sequenced material came from blood. Receptor source: a female donor with papillary thyroid cancer or a benign thyroid nodule (not recorded which). Some clones in this sample may be carry-over from other donors' samples. Each CDR3 is given with its conserved first and last residue. A D gene is named only where the DNA matches it firmly. Clone size is shown for a subset of rows, as once, few, many or a class of expanded clone.

d_call | j_call | clone_size | v_call | cdr3_nt | cdr3_aa
TRBD2 | TRBJ2-1 | few | TRBV5-6 | TGTGCCAGTAGCTTGGATGCGGGAGCATTCTACAATGAGCAGTTCTTC | CASSLDAGAFYNEQFF
. | TRBJ2-3 | many | TRBV20-1 | TGCAGTGCTAGAGGACTAGGCACGCAGTATTTT | CSARGLGTQYF
TRBD2 | TRBJ2-2 | many | TRBV29-1 | TGCAGCGTTGAACGGGGGGTCTCGAACACCGGGGAGCTGTTTTTT | CSVERGVSNTGELFF
. | TRBJ2-1 | few | TRBV6-1 | TGTGCCAGCAGTGAAGTGGGCGTATACAATGAGCAGTTCTTC | CASSEVGVYNEQFF
. | TRBJ2-7 | many | TRBV27 | TGTGCCAGCAGTTTCTACGGGGGCTACGAGCAGTACTTC | CASSFYGGYEQYF
. | TRBJ2-5 | many | TRBV2 | TGTGCCAGCAGCCAGACAGGTCAAGAGACCCAGTACTTC | CASSQTGQETQYF
. | TRBJ2-1 | . | TRBV5-1 | TGCGCCAGCAGCTTGGAACAGGGACTGTACAATGAGCAGTTCTTC | CASSLEQGLYNEQFF
TRBD1 | TRBJ2-7 | medium-sized | TRBV6-2/TRBV6-3 | TGTGCCAACAAAAGGTCAGGGGGTGCCTACGAGCAGTACTTC | CANKRSGGAYEQYF
. | TRBJ2-7 | . | TRBV7-9 | TGTGCCAGCAGCTCTTCAGGGGTCGAGCGGTACTTC | CASSSSGVERYF
. | TRBJ1-5 | few | TRBV12-5 | TGTGCTAGTGTGGAAGATAGCAATCAGCCCCAGCATTTT | CASVEDSNQPQHF
. | TRBJ1-2 | many | TRBV11-3 | TGTGCCAGCAGTCCCGCAGAGAACTATGGCTACACCTTC | CASSPAENYGYTF
. | TRBJ1-1 | many | TRBV3-1 | TGTGCCAGCAGCCTAAGCACGTTCCTCGGCACTGAAGCTTTCTTT | CASSLSTFLGTEAFF
. | TRBJ1-2 | few | TRBV6-2/TRBV6-3 | TGTGCCAGTAGTATGGTAGACTATGGCTACACCTTC | CASSMVDYGYTF
TRBD1 | TRBJ2-3 | many | TRBV28 | TGTGCCAGCAGTCCATCGACCGACAGGGTGGCAGATACGCAGTATTTT | CASSPSTDRVADTQYF
. | TRBJ2-3 | many | TRBV12-5 | TGTGCTAGTGGTTTATCAGGGACAGATACGCAGTATTTT | CASGLSGTDTQYF
. | TRBJ2-2 | many | TRBV9 | TGTGCCAGCAGCGCTTTGCCTGGCGGGGAGCTGTTTTTT | CASSALPGGELFF
. | TRBJ2-5 | many | TRBV6-5 | TGTGCCAGCAGTTACAGGGGAGAGACCCAGTACTTC | CASSYRGETQYF
TRBD2 | TRBJ2-7 | medium-sized | TRBV28 | TGTGCCAGCAGTACGAACCAGCGGGAGCTTGTCTACTTC | CASSTNQRELVYF
. | TRBJ2-7 | few | TRBV28 | TGTGCCAGCAGTTCCCGTGCCTACGAGCAGTACTTC | CASSSRAYEQYF
TRBD1 | TRBJ2-7 | medium-sized | TRBV28 | TGTGCCAGCAGTTTCCCGGACAGGGGCGGGCAGTACTTC | CASSFPDRGGQYF